The 27 T cell receptor beta chains below were found in one sample sequenced in a study of type 1 regulatory T cells. TCRdb re-called the reads through MiXCR, storing one row per CDR3 protein. The table lists approximately 97,000 distinct CDR3 sequences, around a third of them singletons. Sequencing was performed on CD4+ T cells, either the whole sample or a sorted fraction (not recorded which). The receptors shown here come from a human donor in good health.

This clonotype was recorded once. The chain couples TRBV19 to TRBJ2-7; D possibly matches TRBD1 or TRBD2 (6 bases each). Between the trimmed V and J ends, which lost 4 bases and 3 bases, there was a span of 16 bases. CDR1 and CDR2 from the germline V gene are LNHDA and SQIVND (reference sequence). The length of the CDR3 is 15 residues. The CDR3 region is CASSTKGGLNYEQYF. In DNA, the CDR3 is TGTGCCAGTAGTACCAAAGGGGGACTTAACTACGAGCAGTACTTC.

The rearrangement joins TRBV19 to TRBJ2-1; 9 nucleotides align to TRBD2. The CDR3 totals 17 residues. Germline assignment: CDR1 LNHDA and CDR2 SQIVND (reference sequence). V lost 4 bases to trimming and J lost 0 bases; unmatched junction nucleotides: 7. The CDR3 here is CASSRGAGGDSYNEQFF. The CDR3 nucleotides are TGTGCCAGTAGTAGAGGAGCGGGAGGCGACTCCTACAATGAGCAGTTCTTC.

This chain uses TRBV5-4 with TRBJ2-1, with D possibly called TRBD1 or TRBD2 (5 bases each). The CDR3 is 16 amino acids. Germline CDR1 reads SGHNT; CDR2 reads YYREEE (reference sequence). The V end was cut by 2 bases, the J end by 9 bases, with 21 bases between. Here the CDR3 reads CASSLVPGTGIREQFF. In nucleotides, the CDR3 is TGTGCCAGCAGCTTAGTACCGGGAACAGGAATTCGTGAGCAGTTCTTC. The full variable domain, rest sourced from reference TRBV5-4 and TRBJ2-1, is ETGVTQSPTHLIKTRGQQVTLRCSSQSGHNTVSWYQQALGQGPQFIFQYYREEENGRGNFPPRFSGLQFPNYSSELNVNALELDDSALYLCASSLVPGTGIREQFFGPGTRLTVL.

Written as DNA, the CDR3 is TGTGCCAGCAGCTCAGGACAGGTGTATGGTTCACCCCTCCACTTT. This encodes CASSSGQVYGSPLHF. The chain carries TRBV5-6 and TRBJ1-6; 7 bases fit TRBD1. CDR1 is SGHDT and CDR2 is YYEEEE in the germline V gene. The CDR3 spans 15 residues. Trimming cost V 3 bases and J 9 bases; bases outside gene matches: 9.

The gene calls are TRBV29-1 and TRBJ2-1; 10 bases match TRBD1. V lost 5 bases and J lost 8; bases outside the gene matches: 6. This CDR3 has 13 amino acids. CDR1 and CDR2 from the germline V gene are SQVTM and ANQGSEA. CDR3 nucleotides: TGCAGCGTTCGACAGGGGGCTTCTTATGAGCAGTTCTTC. It encodes CSVRQGASYEQFF.

J is TRBJ1-5 and V is TRBV10-3; no reliable D call. The V end was cut by 6 bases, the J end by 4 bases, with 7 bases between. CDR1 and CDR2 from the germline V gene are ENHRY and SYGVKD. CDR3 length: 12 residues. The DNA of the CDR3 is TGTGCCATCAGGGACGGGAATCAGCCCCAGCATTTT. The encoded protein is CAIRDGNQPQHF.

This clonotype was counted a few times. The rearrangement links TRBV7-2 to TRBJ1-3; D unclear. This CDR3 comprises 13 residues. Germline V gene lookup returns CDR1 SGHTA and CDR2 FQGNSA. V was clipped by 6 bases and J by 0 bases, with 6 bases between them. CDR3 in amino acids: CASRRSSGNTIYF. The DNA for the CDR3 is TGTGCCAGCAGACGGTCCTCTGGAAACACCATATATTTT. Full variable domain (rest looked up from reference TRBV7-2 and TRBJ1-3): GAGVSQSPSNKVTEKGKDVELRCDPISGHTALYWYRQSLGQGLEFLIYFQGNSAPDKSGLPSDRFSAERTGGSVSTLTIQRTQQEDSAVYLCASRRSSGNTIYFGEGSWLTVV.

The chain joins TRBV3-1 to TRBJ2-2; no reliable D call. V was clipped by 2 bases and J by 0 bases, with 10 bases between them. This CDR3 has 16 amino acids. Germline-derived CDR1 and CDR2 are LGHDT and YNNKEL (reference sequence). The CDR3 coding sequence is TGTGCCAGCAGCCAATGGAGAGGATCGAACACCGGGGAGCTGTTTTTT. It is translated as CASSQWRGSNTGELFF.

The chain uses TRBV29-1 and TRBJ2-1; D perhaps matches TRBD2 (6 bases). The germline CDR1 and CDR2 sequences are SQVTM and ANQGSEA. V was pared by 0 bases and J by 3 bases, with 15 bases between. This CDR3 region has 16 residues. This chain's CDR3 is CSVEDEGRGGYNEQFF. CDR3 bases: TGCAGCGTTGAAGACGAAGGGCGGGGCGGCTACAATGAGCAGTTCTTC.

Comments on this clonotype: An end of the junction differs from the germline gene, which may be a read error. The V call is TRBV20-1, the J call TRBJ1-1, with TRBD1 identical over 7 bases. The CDR3 sequence is 14 residues long. In germline, CDR1 is DFQATT, CDR2 SNEGSKA (reference sequence). CDR3 sequence (DNA): TGCAGAGCTAGAGCCACAGGGGTTTTTTCTGAAGCTTTCTTT. Translated: CRARATGVFSEAFF.

The rearrangement joins TRBV7-2 to TRBJ2-7; D remains unclear. V dropped 5 bases and J dropped 1 base, with 15 bases sitting between them. Per germline, CDR1 SGHTA and CDR2 FQGNSA. CDR3 length: 15 amino acids. The CDR3: CASSTQFDISYEQYF. The CDR3 DNA sequence: TGTGCCAGCAGCACCCAATTTGACATATCCTACGAGCAGTACTTC.

The chain uses TRBV30 and TRBJ2-1, with TRBD2 matching over 8 bases. Per the germline V gene, CDR1 is GTSNPN and CDR2 is SVGIG (reference sequence). V was pared by 7 bases and J by 0 bases, with 8 bases of the junction left unmatched. This CDR3 spans 15 amino acids. The CDR3 DNA is TGTGCCTCCTGGACTAGCCAGGGCTCCTACAATGAGCAGTTCTTC. Amino acid sequence: CASWTSQGSYNEQFF.

This clonotype was seen a handful of times. The V gene is TRBV7-2, the J gene TRBJ2-3; TRBD2 might be the D (5 bases). Germline V gene sequence: CDR1 SGHTA, CDR2 FQGNSA. Trimming stripped 8 bases from V and 1 base from J, with 10 bases between. This CDR3 has 13 amino acids. Written as DNA, the CDR3 is TGTGCCAGCGGGAGTCTAGGCACAGATACGCAGTATTTT. Its protein product is CASGSLGTDTQYF.

This clonotype was seen only once. The chain carries TRBV14 and TRBJ1-2; D not certain. This CDR3 contains 13 residues. V dropped 0 bases and J dropped 9 bases, with 11 bases sitting between them. Germline CDR1 is SGHDN and CDR2 is FVKESK. This chain's CDR3 is CASSQDPRSSYTF. CDR3 coding DNA: TGTGCCAGCAGCCAAGATCCTCGCAGTAGCTACACCTTC.

This clonotype was observed a handful of times. CDR3: CASSSIPASGSWNEQFF. The CDR3 region has the DNA TGTGCCAGCAGCTCCATCCCCGCTAGCGGGAGTTGGAATGAGCAGTTCTTC. V and J are TRBV7-3 and TRBJ2-1; 10 bases align to TRBD2. The germline V gene encodes CDR1 SGHTA and CDR2 FQGTGA. CDR3 length: 17 amino acids. J was trimmed by 7 bases and V by 4 bases; bases with no gene match: 13. Variable domain in full (rest from reference TRBV7-3 and TRBJ2-1): GAGVSQTPSNKVTEKGKYVELRCDPISGHTALYWYRQSLGQGPEFLIYFQGTGAADDSGLPNDRFFAVRPEGSVSTLKIQRTERGDSAVYLCASSSIPASGSWNEQFFGPGTRLTVL.

The V call is TRBV19, the J call TRBJ1-4; D call uncertain. CDR1 and CDR2 from the germline V gene are LNHDA and SQIVND (reference sequence). The germline V and J ends were trimmed by 5 bases and 0 bases, with 10 bases remaining between them. This CDR3 spans 15 amino acids. The CDR3 DNA follows: TGTGCCAGTAGTTACCAAGTGGCAACTAATGAAAAACTGTTTTTT. Translating it yields CASSYQVATNEKLFF.

This clonotype has at least ten counts. The V gene is TRBV6-1, the J gene TRBJ2-3; 7 nucleotides line up with TRBD2. The germline V gene encodes CDR1 MNHNS and CDR2 SASEGT. The CDR3 totals 15 residues. V lost 6 bases to trimming and J lost 4 bases; unmatched junction nucleotides: 10. The chain's CDR3 is CASSALGAGADTQYF. The CDR3 nucleotides read TGTGCCAGCAGCGCCCTCGGGGCGGGAGCAGATACGCAGTATTTT.

The chain recombines TRBV7-2 with TRBJ1-2; D gene uncertain. The germline V gene encodes CDR1 SGHTA and CDR2 FQGNSA. V dropped 1 base and J dropped 4 bases, with 10 bases sitting between them. This CDR3 is 14 amino acids long. The CDR3 sequence: CASSLVLGIYGYTF. In DNA form, the CDR3 reads TGTGCCAGCAGCTTAGTTCTGGGTATCTATGGCTACACCTTC.

This clonotype came up a few times. This chain connects TRBV7-2 to TRBJ2-4; TRBD2 agrees at 8 bases. With 7 bases clipped from V and 10 bases from J, the junction kept 9 bases outside the gene matches. Per the germline V gene, CDR1 is SGHTA and CDR2 is FQGNSA. The CDR3 has 13 amino acids. The CDR3 DNA is TGTGCCAGCACGGATAGCGGGAAAGGTATTCAGTACTTC. Its protein is CASTDSGKGIQYF.

V is TRBV20-1 and J is TRBJ2-3; possible D gene TRBD1, 7 bases. V lost 2 bases to trimming and J lost 0 bases, with 12 bases between them. The CDR3 spans 15 residues. CDR1 and CDR2 (germline): DFQATT, SNEGSKA (reference sequence). The DNA for the CDR3 is TGCAGTGCTAGACTGACAGGGACTAGCACAGATACGCAGTATTTT. Amino acids: CSARLTGTSTDTQYF.

The table lists this clonotype with a few counts. The chain couples TRBV7-8 to TRBJ2-7, with TRBD2 matching 7 bases. The J segment lost 3 bases and the V segment lost 6 bases, leaving 8 bases of the junction unmatched. This CDR3 region has 14 residues. CDR1 is SGHVS and CDR2 is FQNEAQ in the germline V gene. The CDR3 sequence is CASSTGTTNYEQYF. As DNA, the CDR3 is TGTGCCAGCAGTACCGGGACTACAAACTACGAGCAGTACTTC.

The chain combines TRBV29-1 with TRBJ2-3; TRBD1 matches 10 bases. The CDR3 spans 14 residues. V lost 5 bases to trimming and J lost 4 bases; unmatched junction nucleotides: 6. CDR1 is SQVTM, CDR2 ANQGSEA, per germline. The CDR3 nucleotides are TGCAGCGTTTGGGGACAGGGGATTTCAGATACGCAGTATTTT. Its protein product is CSVWGQGISDTQYF.

The gene calls are TRBV20-1 and TRBJ2-7; TRBD2 agrees at 8 bases. Germline V gives CDR1 DFQATT, CDR2 SNEGSKA (reference sequence). This CDR3 is 13 amino acids long. V shed 4 bases and J 1 base; nucleotides not matched to a gene: 3. CDR3 sequence (DNA): TGCAGTGCTAAAGGGACTAGTTCCTACGAGCAGTACTTC. Translation gives CSAKGTSSYEQYF.

The chain joins TRBV6-6 to TRBJ1-4; 10 nucleotides agree with TRBD1. This CDR3 is built from 15 residues. J gave up 7 bases and V 6 bases, and 8 bases lay outside the gene matches. Germline V gene sequence: CDR1 MNHNY, CDR2 SVGAGI (reference sequence). CDR3 sequence reads: CASSRPGQGIEKLFF. CDR3 DNA: TGTGCCAGCAGCCGCCCGGGACAGGGGATTGAAAAACTGTTTTTT.

This clonotype showed up just a few times. V is TRBV5-1 and J is TRBJ2-2, with 11 bases lining up with TRBD2. V shed 0 bases and J 5 bases; nucleotides not matched to a gene: 3. Germline-derived CDR1 and CDR2 are SGHRS and YFSETQ. The CDR3 runs to 16 residues. In DNA, the CDR3 is TGCGCCAGCAGCTTGGGACTAGCGGGAACAACCGGGGAGCTGTTTTTT. Translated, it gives CASSLGLAGTTGELFF.

This chain links TRBV4-2 with TRBJ2-3; 12 bases fit TRBD2. This CDR3 has 18 amino acids. V lost 5 bases, J lost 0 bases, and 9 bases stayed unmatched. Germline CDR1 LGHNA, CDR2 YNFKEQ. Here the CDR3 reads CASSTRTSGEPSTDTQYF. In DNA form, the CDR3 reads TGTGCCAGCAGCACGAGGACTAGCGGGGAACCTAGCACAGATACGCAGTATTTT.

The V and J genes are TRBV10-1 and TRBJ1-1; D remains ambiguous. The germline V and J ends were trimmed by 2 bases and 6 bases, with 10 bases remaining between them. Looked up from germline, CDR1 is WNHNN and CDR2 is SYGVQD (reference sequence). CDR3 size: 13 residues. The CDR3 DNA reads as TGCGCCAGCAGTGAGACGGGGAGGGCTGAAGCTTTCTTT. It is translated as CASSETGRAEAFF.